The 2 T cell receptor beta chains listed next were all sequenced from one sample in a study of identical twins. MiXCR was run by TCRdb on the 5' RACE reads, yielding one entry per CDR3 protein. The table shows approximately 600,000 distinct CDR3 sequences, with less than 9% occurring only once. The same sample was also studied in work on yellow fever vaccine responses in identical twins.

Sequenced input: PBMCs. The source of these receptors is a woman between 18 and 29 years old in good health.

The table lists this clonotype with a few counts. The V call is TRBV5-6, the J call TRBJ1-1; possible D gene TRBD1, 6 bases. V dropped 4 bases and J dropped 7 bases, with 11 bases sitting between them. The CDR3 is 12 residues long. Germline V gene lookup returns CDR1 SGHDT and CDR2 YYEEEE. CDR3 DNA sequence: TGTGCCAGCAGCATCTACAGGGTTGAAGCTTTCTTT. Amino acids: CASSIYRVEAFF.

This clonotype was seen repeatedly, ten times or more. V gene TRBV7-2 combines with J gene TRBJ2-1; possible D gene TRBD1, 5 bases. CDR1 SGHTA and CDR2 FQGNSA come from the germline V gene. The CDR3 runs 13 residues. The V end was cut by 2 bases, the J end by 6 bases, with 8 bases between. CDR3 protein: CASSLYRTNEQFF. The DNA of the CDR3 is TGTGCCAGCAGCTTATACAGGACCAATGAGCAGTTCTTC.